Following are 29 T cell receptor beta chains from one sample sequenced in a study of control samples from healthy donors and cancer patients (dated by TCRdb to the early 2020s). Library generation was performed with the immunoSEQ multiplex PCR assay. TCRdb limited this immuneACCESS table to in-frame rearrangements with V and J called. A share of clones is missing; checked studies link under half to unresolved V genes, and the rest is unexplained. Recorded for this sample are 150,000 to 200,000 clones; roughly nine tenths of them occurred a single time. The top ten clonotypes cover less than 1.6% of the sample. The sequencing input was blood. Receptor source: a woman aged 30 to 39 in good health.

This clone was detected only once. The chain links TRBV18 to TRBJ1-1, with D maybe TRBD1 (5 bases). The CDR3 sequence is 14 residues long. V lost 6 bases and J lost 1, with 12 bases in between. Germline V CDR1 and CDR2: KGHSH, LQKENI. The CDR3 spells CASSWDWENTEAFF. The DNA of the CDR3 is TGTGCCAGCTCGTGGGACTGGGAGAACACTGAAGCTTTCTTT.

This clone has just one count. The chain employs TRBV7-9 and TRBJ1-4; D not certain. From germline, CDR1 is SEHNR and CDR2 FQNEAQ (reference sequence). This CDR3 is 15 amino acids long. The V gene lost 5 bases and the J gene lost 0 bases, with 10 bases spanning the gap. Here the CDR3 reads CASSLAPATNEKLFF. In DNA, the CDR3 is TGTGCCAGCAGCCTGGCACCAGCAACTAATGAAAAACTGTTTTTT.

The chain uses TRBV4-3 and TRBJ2-6; D is possibly TRBD1 (5 bases). CDR3 size: 16 residues. CDR1 is LGHNA and CDR2 is YSLEER in the germline V gene. Trimming stripped 1 base from V and 1 base from J, with 8 bases between. In DNA form, the CDR3 reads TGCGCCAGCAGCCAAGGAAGGGGTTCTGGGGCCAACGTCCTGACTTTC. Its translation: CASSQGRGSGANVLTF.

The chain uses TRBV7-9 and TRBJ2-5; 7 bases match TRBD1. Losses at the gene ends were 5 bases for V and 0 bases for J; bases not matched to a gene: 6. Germline lookup yields CDR1 SEHNR and CDR2 FQNEAQ (reference sequence). This CDR3 comprises 15 residues. The CDR3, as DNA: TGTGCCAGCAGCGTGGCGACAGGGAACCAAGAGACCCAGTACTTC. The encoded protein is CASSVATGNQETQYF.

The chain is built from TRBV15 and TRBJ2-7; perhaps TRBD1 as D (6 bases). CDR1 LNHNV and CDR2 YYDKDF come from the germline V gene (reference sequence). Trimming left V 1 base short and J 3 bases short, with 7 bases between. CDR3 length equals 13 residues. CDR3 sequence reads: CATSRVDSYEQYF. The CDR3, as DNA: TGTGCCACCAGCAGAGTGGACAGCTACGAGCAGTACTTC.

Only one count was recorded for this clone. CDR3 coding DNA: TGTGCCAGCAGCTCTAGCGGGGCGAACACCGGGGAGCTGTTTTTT. It yields the protein CASSSSGANTGELFF. This sequence joins TRBV7-8 and TRBJ2-2, with 9 bases identical to TRBD2. The CDR3 has 15 residues. Trimming at V came to 4 bases and at J to 0 bases, leaving 0 bases not matched to a gene. CDR1 is SGHVS, CDR2 FQNEAQ, per germline.

J is TRBJ2-3 and V is TRBV5-4; D remains unclear. Trimming removed 4 bases at V and 2 bases at J, with 14 bases between. The CDR3 consists of 15 residues. Germline CDR1 and CDR2: SGHNT and YYREEE (reference sequence). DNA for the CDR3: TGTGCCAGCAGCCCCGGACGAACCGCCACAGATACGCAGTATTTT. This sequence encodes CASSPGRTATDTQYF.

The chain uses TRBV3-1 (or the pseudogene TRBV3-2) and TRBJ2-7; 7 positions match TRBD2. With V trimmed by 1 base and J by 2 bases, 2 bases remained unmatched. The germline CDR1 and CDR2 sequences are LGHDT and YNNKEL (reference sequence). The CDR3 runs to 14 residues. CDR3 DNA: TGTGCCAGCAGCCAAGTCGGGACTACCTACGAGCAGTACTTC. It specifies CASSQVGTTYEQYF.

V is TRBV16 and J is TRBJ2-2, with D possibly TRBD1 on 5 matching bases. Between the trimmed V and J ends, which lost 0 bases and 6 bases, there was a span of 8 bases. Germline V gene lookup returns CDR1 KGHSY and CDR2 FQNENV. This CDR3 comprises 14 residues. Here the CDR3 reads CASSQSGAPGELFF. The CDR3 nucleotides read TGTGCCAGCAGCCAATCAGGGGCCCCCGGGGAGCTGTTTTTT. The whole variable domain, remainder taken from reference TRBV16 and TRBJ2-2, is GEEVAQTPKHLVRGEGQKAKLYCAPIKGHSYVFWYQQVLKNEFKFLISFQNENVFDETGMPKERFSAKCLPNSPCSLEIQATKLEDSAVYFCASSQSGAPGELFFGEGSRLTVL.

The V and J genes are TRBV7-6 and TRBJ2-5; D is possibly TRBD1 (6 bases). V was cut by 3 bases and J by 0 bases, with 14 bases left in between. The CDR3 sequence is 16 residues long. Germline CDR1 and CDR2: SGHVS and FNYEAQ. CDR3 sequence: CASSLRTGQYQETQYF. In DNA, the CDR3 is TGTGCCAGCAGCTTGCGAACCGGACAGTACCAAGAGACCCAGTACTTC.

The rearrangement links TRBV28 to TRBJ2-1, with 14 nucleotides matching TRBD2. CDR1 is MDHEN, CDR2 SYDVKM, per germline. With V trimmed by 3 bases and J by 9 bases, 7 bases remained unmatched. The CDR3 loop spans 16 amino acids. The CDR3 is CASSLPGLAGASEQFF. CDR3 bases: TGTGCCAGCAGTTTGCCGGGACTAGCGGGAGCCTCTGAGCAGTTCTTC.

This chain uses TRBV3-1 (or the pseudogene TRBV3-2) with TRBJ2-5; D not resolved. Germline lookup yields CDR1 LGHDT and CDR2 YNNKEL (reference sequence). This CDR3 contains 16 residues. Trimming left V 0 bases short and J 2 bases short, with 13 bases between. The CDR3 DNA sequence: TGTGCCAGCAGCCAAGATCGAGACGCACTACAAGAGACCCAGTACTTC. It codes for CASSQDRDALQETQYF.

The V gene is TRBV2, the J gene TRBJ1-6; D uncertain. Germline CDR1 is SNHLY and CDR2 is FYNNEI. The CDR3 is made up of 12 amino acids. Deletions cut 1 base from V and 10 bases from J, with 5 bases between. CDR3 residues: CASSEGGSPLHF. The CDR3 nucleotides read TGTGCCAGCAGTGAAGGGGGATCACCCCTCCACTTT.

The genes are TRBV6-4 and TRBJ2-2; 10 bases are shared with TRBD1. The CDR3 consists of 14 residues. J gave up 7 bases and V 2 bases, and 1 base lay outside the gene matches. Germline values: CDR1 MRHNA, CDR2 SNTAGT. For the CDR3, the DNA is TGTGCCAGCAGTGACGGGACAGGGGTCGGGGAGCTGTTTTTT. Translating gives CASSDGTGVGELFF.

The rearrangement uses TRBV14 and TRBJ1-1; D gene uncertain. CDR3 size: 13 residues. V lost 0 bases and J lost 7, with 9 bases in between. The germline V gene has CDR1 SGHDN and CDR2 FVKESK. CDR3 in amino acids: CASSQDGTVEAFF. The CDR3 nucleotides are TGTGCCAGCAGCCAAGATGGTACAGTTGAAGCTTTCTTT.

This clone was recorded only once. The chain couples TRBV29-1 to TRBJ1-3; 7 bases align to TRBD1. Germline assignment: CDR1 SQVTM and CDR2 ANQGSEA. The CDR3 runs 13 residues. J gave up 2 bases and V 2 bases, and 0 bases lay outside the gene matches. The CDR3 nucleotides read TGCAGCGTTGAACAGGGGGCTGGAAACACCATATATTTT. It codes for CSVEQGAGNTIYF.

The rearrangement uses TRBV7-9 and TRBJ2-7, with a weak D call TRBD1 (6 bases). This CDR3 has 14 amino acids. The V and J ends lost 2 bases and 2 bases respectively, with 10 bases between them. Germline CDR1 is SEHNR and CDR2 is FQNEAQ (reference sequence). Here the CDR3 DNA reads TGTGCCAGCAGCTTATCCGGGACACCCTACGAGCAGTACTTC. Its protein product is CASSLSGTPYEQYF.

This sequence joins TRBV6-1 and TRBJ1-1; D gene unclear. Trimming removed 1 base at V and 7 bases at J, with 10 bases between. CDR1 is MNHNS and CDR2 is SASEGT in the germline V gene. CDR3 length: 13 amino acids. Here the CDR3 reads CASSEESGSEAFF. In nucleotides, the CDR3 is TGTGCCAGCAGTGAAGAGAGTGGCAGTGAAGCTTTCTTT.

V is TRBV30 and J is TRBJ2-7; a possible D gene is TRBD2 (6 bases). The CDR3 extends over 12 amino acids. Germline-derived CDR1 and CDR2 are GTSNPN and SVGIG (reference sequence). Trimming shortened V by 2 bases and J by 3 bases, and 8 bases separated the two germline ends. The CDR3 is CAWSTAGYEQYF. The DNA of the CDR3 is TGTGCCTGGAGTACAGCGGGCTACGAGCAGTACTTC.

The gene calls are TRBV7-3 and TRBJ2-1; 7 nucleotides line up with TRBD1. Germline CDR1 is SGHTA and CDR2 is FQGTGA. With V trimmed by 2 bases and J by 3 bases, 4 bases remained unmatched. The CDR3 runs to 15 residues. CDR3 DNA sequence: TGTGCCAGCAGCTTAGAGGGGGCAAACTACAATGAGCAGTTCTTC. Translation gives CASSLEGANYNEQFF.

This clone was seen once. The chain combines TRBV3-1 (or the pseudogene TRBV3-2) with TRBJ2-6; no definite D call. V was cut by 1 base and J by 2 bases, with 9 bases left in between. The germline gives CDR1 LGHDT, CDR2 YNNKEL (reference sequence). The CDR3 contains 16 residues. The CDR3, as DNA: TGTGCCAGCAGCCAAGTGGTCCAGGCTGGGGCCAACGTCCTGACTTTC. Translated: CASSQVVQAGANVLTF.

The V gene is TRBV6-5, the J gene TRBJ1-5; 10 bases line up with TRBD1. Germline CDR1 and CDR2: MNHEY and SVGAGI. The CDR3 is made up of 14 amino acids. V dropped 5 bases and J dropped 5; count of bases not matched to a gene: 3. CDR3 sequence: CASSRTGGDQPQHF. In DNA, the CDR3 is TGTGCCAGCAGTCGGACAGGGGGTGATCAGCCCCAGCATTTT.

This clone appeared a single time. V gene TRBV2 combines with J gene TRBJ2-2; D not certain. Between the trimmed V and J ends, which lost 4 bases and 0 bases, there was a span of 9 bases. CDR1 SNHLY and CDR2 FYNNEI come from the germline V gene. The CDR3 extends over 15 amino acids. CDR3 bases: TGTGCCAGCAGTGGTGAGACCACGAACACCGGGGAGCTGTTTTTT. Its protein product is CASSGETTNTGELFF. Full variable domain (outside the CDR3, taken from reference TRBV2 and TRBJ2-2): EPEVTQTPSHQVTQMGQEVILRCVPISNHLYFYWYRQILGQKVEFLVSFYNNEISEKSEIFDDQFSVERPDGSNFTLKIRSTKLEDSAMYFCASSGETTNTGELFFGEGSRLTVL.

This chain links TRBV7-3 with TRBJ1-6; 9 positions agree with TRBD1. There are 15 residues in the CDR3. With V trimmed by 2 bases and J by 8 bases, 4 bases remained unmatched. Germline V gives CDR1 SGHTA, CDR2 FQGTGA. CDR3 sequence: CASSLSRTGDSPLHF. DNA of the CDR3: TGTGCCAGCAGCTTATCTAGGACAGGGGATTCACCCCTCCACTTT.

The rearrangement joins TRBV6-1 to TRBJ2-7; 9 nucleotides align to TRBD1. CDR1 and CDR2 (germline): MNHNS, SASEGT. The CDR3 runs to 15 residues. V was pared by 4 bases and J by 3 bases, with 7 bases of the junction left unmatched. The CDR3, as DNA: TGTGCCAGCAGTGCAGCCGGGACAGGGAACTACGAGCAGTACTTC. Translated: CASSAAGTGNYEQYF.

This chain links TRBV7-2 with TRBJ1-1; D is undetermined. Trimming stripped 0 bases from V and 6 bases from J, with 11 bases between. CDR3 size: 14 residues. Germline-derived CDR1 and CDR2 are SGHTA and FQGNSA. The CDR3 region has the DNA TGTGCCAGCAGCTTAGCGGCTAGGGCGGCTGAAGCTTTCTTT. Amino acid sequence: CASSLAARAAEAFF.

The chain joins TRBV3-1 (or the pseudogene TRBV3-2) to TRBJ2-1, with 8 bases aligning to TRBD2. This CDR3 has 15 residues. CDR1 is LGHDT and CDR2 is YNNKEL in the germline V gene (reference sequence). V lost 4 bases and J lost 4; bases outside the gene matches: 6. CDR3 nucleotide sequence: TGTGCCAGCAGCCGGGGACTAGGCGGATACAATGAGCAGTTCTTC. This codes for CASSRGLGGYNEQFF.

The genes are TRBV27 and TRBJ2-3, with D possibly TRBD2 on 6 matching bases. Deletions cut 5 bases from V and 1 base from J, with 16 bases between. Germline lookup yields CDR1 MNHEY and CDR2 SMNVEV (reference sequence). CDR3 size: 16 residues. CDR3 region: CASSRGFSPRTDTQYF. The CDR3 bases are TGTGCCAGCAGTCGGGGGTTTAGCCCCCGCACAGATACGCAGTATTTT.

About this clone itself: Additional DNA sequences in this sample encode the identical CDR3. V usage is TRBV4-1 and J usage is TRBJ2-7; no definite D call. The CDR3 extends over 13 amino acids. Trimming shortened V by 1 base and J by 1 base, and 5 bases separated the two germline ends. Germline CDR1 and CDR2: MGHRA and YSYEKL. The CDR3 DNA reads as TGCGCCAGCAGCCAAGGGTCTTCCTACGAGCAGTACTTC. It translates to CASSQGSSYEQYF.